This paragraph reports one T cell receptor beta chain. This sample was taken from a study of blood T cell repertoires in COVID-19. Across the whole study: The samples span acute and convalescent COVID-19 from the United States, Italy and Spain. T cells, B-cell-depleted T cells, or PBMCs provided the cDNA or gDNA that served as material.

Trimming took off 1 base at V and 5 bases at J, with 15 bases between the two ends. The CDR3 is made up of 16 amino acids. CDR1 SGHVS and CDR2 FQNEAQ come from the germline V gene. Authors' processing steps: Estimation of nucleated cell counts was performed using reference gene primer amplification. The data were produced by immunoSEQ multiplex PCR, yet TCRdb's version contains in-frame clones alone and is incomplete. V, J and clone size derive from that table, while D and trimming were established from the DNA sequence. The sample holds over 85,000 clones, around 81% seen once. This sequence joins TRBV7-8 and TRBJ1-5, with D possibly TRBD1 on 6 matching bases. The sample taken for sequencing was peripheral blood. The receptor comes from a woman in her seventies with acute or convalescent COVID-19. The chain's CDR3 is CASSLVGRAGDQPQHF. CDR3 nucleotides: TGTGCCAGCAGCTTAGTCGGAAGGGCAGGGGATCAGCCCCAGCATTTT.